This TCR beta chain was captured by sequencing in a study of human T cells and chemical hapten exposure. Time point in this sample: healthy volunteer bleed at 2 weeks. The authors' total RNA extraction used unfractionated whole blood. CDR1 is KGHSH, CDR2 LQKENI, per germline. Trimming took off 2 bases at V and 4 bases at J, with 4 bases between the two ends. The CDR3 has 12 residues. TCRdb passed the RACE reads through MiXCR, listing each CDR3 protein once. The data hold about 41,000 distinct CDR3 sequences, with about 4.1% observed a single time. This clonotype has more than one count but fewer than ten.

This receptor was identified in a human donor in good health. Some clones in this sample may be carry-over from other donors' samples. The rearrangement joins TRBV18 to TRBJ2-3, with D unclear. Sequenced: whole blood. As DNA, the CDR3 is TGTGCCAGCTCACCAGGGGCAGATACGCAGTATTTT. It encodes CASSPGADTQYF.